The 13 T cell receptor beta chains below all came from one sample that was sequenced in a study of regulatory T cells in long-lasting Graves disease. Construction of TCR beta libraries relied on iRepertoire HTBI primers and on Arm-PCR targeting CDR3 regions. One entry per CDR3 protein results from TCRdb running MiXCR on the multiplex PCR reads. Here the sample spans 300,000 to 350,000 distinct CDR3 sequences, roughly 21% being singletons. Time point here: persistent/refractory GD, antithyroid drugs over 5 years with positive TRAb. From PBMCs, RNA was extracted and then used to make the TCR library. This specimen consisted of peripheral blood mononuclear cells (PBMCs), obtained when the disease was refractory, from a patient treated with antithyroid drugs. These receptors all come from a female donor with Graves disease.

This clonotype has at least ten counts. DNA of the CDR3: TGTGCCACCAGTGACCCGGACAGGAACTATGGCTACACCTTC. Translated, it gives CATSDPDRNYGYTF. The chain has TRBV24-1 and TRBJ1-2; 7 bases map to TRBD1. The CDR3 contains 14 residues. The junction had 3 bases not matched to a gene; V was cut back by 4 bases and J by 2 bases. The germline gives CDR1 KGHDR, CDR2 SFDVKD.

This clonotype was detected many times. The chain recombines TRBV30 with TRBJ2-7, with D perhaps TRBD2 (6 bases). The CDR3 is 12 residues long. CDR1 and CDR2 from the germline V gene are GTSNPN and SVGIG (reference sequence). V lost 1 base, J lost 6 bases, and 10 bases lay in between. The CDR3 region is CAWSGGLGEQYF. Here the CDR3 DNA reads TGTGCCTGGAGTGGGGGACTGGGCGAGCAGTACTTC.

This clonotype was counted between two and nine times. The chain uses TRBV10-3 and TRBJ1-5; 7 nucleotides agree with TRBD1. The CDR3 has 12 residues. V lost 10 bases, J lost 4 bases, and 4 bases stayed unmatched. Germline loops: CDR1 ENHRY, CDR2 SYGVKD. The CDR3 is CATAGGNQPQHF. The CDR3, as DNA: TGTGCCACCGCAGGGGGTAATCAGCCCCAGCATTTT.

This clonotype was seen only a few times. The chain recombines TRBV19 with TRBJ2-7; D not certain. CDR3 length: 14 residues. V was clipped by 5 bases and J by 3 bases, with 14 bases between them. Looked up from germline, CDR1 is LNHDA and CDR2 is SQIVND (reference sequence). In DNA, the CDR3 is TGTGCCAGTAGTGACCGAGACGGCTACTACGAGCAGTACTTC. As protein: CASSDRDGYYEQYF.

The chain carries TRBV5-1 and TRBJ2-5, with 7 nucleotides matching TRBD2. The CDR3 has 16 residues. V trimming: 0 bases; J trimming: 4 bases; junction bases outside the gene matches: 9. Germline-derived CDR1 and CDR2 are SGHRS and YFSETQ. CDR3 loop: CASSLGGGGSRETQYF. For the CDR3, the DNA is TGCGCCAGCAGCTTGGGAGGTGGCGGGAGTAGAGAGACCCAGTACTTC. Supplemented by reference TRBV5-1 and TRBJ2-5, the full variable domain reads KAGVTQTPRYLIKTRGQQVTLSCSPISGHRSVSWYQQTPGQGLQFLFEYFSETQRNKGNFPGRFSGRQFSNSRSEMNVSTLELGDSALYLCASSLGGGGSRETQYFGPGTRLLVL.

This clonotype was observed many times. The V and J genes are TRBV11-2 and TRBJ1-2; D perhaps matches TRBD1 (5 bases). Trimming cost V 6 bases and J 0 bases, with 17 bases left between them. The CDR3 loop spans 16 amino acids. CDR1 is SGHAT, CDR2 FQNNGV, per germline. The DNA of the CDR3 is TGTGCCAGCAGGGGGCTTGGGGGGGGTACTAACTATGGCTACACCTTC. Protein product: CASRGLGGGTNYGYTF.

This clonotype was observed a few times. This chain connects TRBV25-1 to TRBJ1-2; TRBD1 is a possible D gene (5 bases). V was pared by 7 bases and J by 2 bases, with 14 bases between. The CDR3 is 14 amino acids. From germline, CDR1 is MGHDK and CDR2 SYGVNS. CDR3 in amino acids: CASNPRGENYGYTF. The CDR3, as DNA: TGTGCCAGCAATCCCCGGGGGGAGAACTATGGCTACACCTTC.

The chain links TRBV6-2 or TRBV6-3 to TRBJ2-3; no clear D gene. Trimming shortened V by 2 bases and J by 8 bases, and 11 bases separated the two germline ends. From germline, CDR1 is MNHEY and CDR2 SVGEGT. The CDR3 consists of 13 residues. CDR3 bases: TGTGCCAGCAGTTACGCGTCGGAGATTACGCAGTATTTT. This sequence encodes CASSYASEITQYF.

This clonotype was recorded many times. The J gene is TRBJ2-6, the V gene TRBV6-2 or TRBV6-3; 11 bases match TRBD1. The CDR3 runs 17 residues. After removal of 6 bases from V and 0 bases from J, the junction contained 4 bases not matched to a gene. Germline lookup yields CDR1 MNHEY and CDR2 SVGEGT. The DNA of the CDR3 is TGTGCCAGCAGGGGGACAGGGGGGGACTCTGGGGCCAACGTCCTGACTTTC. It translates to CASRGTGGDSGANVLTF.

This clonotype was counted at least ten times. This chain's CDR3 is CASSLEPYEQYF. Here the CDR3 DNA reads TGTGCCAGCAGCTTAGAACCTTACGAGCAGTACTTC. This chain links TRBV7-9 with TRBJ2-7; D is unclear. V lost 1 base, J lost 4 bases, and 5 bases lay in between. Germline-derived CDR1 and CDR2 are SEHNR and FQNEAQ (reference sequence). The CDR3 contains 12 residues.

This clonotype was recorded at least ten times. CDR3 region: CSARPDGYYEQYF. The DNA of the CDR3 is TGCAGTGCTAGACCTGACGGGTACTACGAGCAGTACTTC. This chain connects TRBV20-1 to TRBJ2-7; D uncertain. Germline CDR1 reads DFQATT; CDR2 reads SNEGSKA (reference sequence). This CDR3 has 13 amino acids. Trimming removed 2 bases from V and 3 bases from J, with 11 bases in between.

This clonotype was detected ten times or more. The chain is built from TRBV3-1 and TRBJ2-4; possibly TRBD2 for D (6 bases). CDR1 and CDR2 (germline): LGHDT, YNNKEL (reference sequence). CDR3 length equals 14 residues. Trimming cost V 1 base and J 6 bases, with 10 bases left between them. CDR3 nucleotides: TGTGCCAGCAGCCAAGGTCGGGGAGGAAACATTCAGTACTTC. It specifies CASSQGRGGNIQYF.

This clonotype was observed many times. The chain has TRBV3-1 and TRBJ2-7, with 8 bases fitting TRBD1. CDR1 LGHDT and CDR2 YNNKEL come from the germline V gene (reference sequence). V trimming: 4 bases; J trimming: 4 bases; junction bases outside the gene matches: 3. CDR3 size: 13 residues. CDR3 sequence (DNA): TGTGCCAGCAGCCGCAGGGGGCGGTACGAGCAGTACTTC. Encoded protein: CASSRRGRYEQYF.